A selection of T cell receptor beta chains follows, all from one sample in a study of T cells after yellow fever vaccination. TCRdb independently ran MiXCR on the 5' RACE reads; one entry per CDR3 protein. Of tens of thousands of distinct CDR3 sequences in the sample, over 5% were seen once. Material: PBMCs, either bulk or a sorted T-cell subset (CD4+, CD8+, memory, or dextramer-sorted; not recorded which), obtained on the day of the yellow fever booster vaccination. The receptor source for this set is a man aged 30 to 39 who received the YFV17D yellow fever vaccine. Both conserved end residues are part of each CDR3. The D gene is left open where the match is weak. Size is stated for part of the rows, as once, few or many counts, or as a class when the clone is expanded.

v_gene	abundance	d_gene	j_gene	CDR3nt	CDR3aa
TRBV7-3	many	TRBD2	TRBJ2-1	TGTGCCAGCAGCTTAACGGGAGGGCCCTACAATGAGCAGTTCTTC	CASSLTGGPYNEQFF
TRBV20-1	many	.	TRBJ2-5	TGCAGTGCTATTCGGCGGGGGACATGGGATGAGACCCAGTACTTC	CSAIRRGTWDETQYF
TRBV25-1	.	.	TRBJ2-3	TGTGCCAGCAGTCCCCGGGAAGTATCGGATACGCAGTATTTT	CASSPREVSDTQYF
TRBV20-1	.	.	TRBJ2-5	TGCAGTGCTATGGCCCCGGGGCAAGAGACCCAGTACTTC	CSAMAPGQETQYF
TRBV6-1	.	.	TRBJ2-7	TGTGCCAGCTCGTCCGTCGGGGCGAGATACGAGCAGTACTTC	CASSSVGARYEQYF
TRBV20-1	.	TRBD1	TRBJ1-5	TGCAGTGCCGAGGGACAGCCGAATCAGCCCCAGCATTTT	CSAEGQPNQPQHF
TRBV7-2	many	TRBD2	TRBJ2-3	TGTGCCAGCAGCTTAGTGGGGGCGGGAGGAATGCGAAATACGCAGTATTTT	CASSLVGAGGMRNTQYF
TRBV12-3/TRBV12-4	many	.	TRBJ1-2	TGTGCCAGCAATGGCAAGAACTATGGCTACACCTTC	CASNGKNYGYTF
TRBV30	many	.	TRBJ1-2	TGTGCCTGGGGAATACGTCGGGCCAGCTATGGCTACACCTTC	CAWGIRRASYGYTF
TRBV19	many	TRBD1	TRBJ1-1	TGTGCCAGTAGGCACGAGACAGGGACTCCGAACACTGAAGCTTTCTTT	CASRHETGTPNTEAFF
TRBV6-2/TRBV6-3	many	TRBD2	TRBJ2-1	TGTGCCAGCAGGAGGACTAGCGGGAGGAGTATTTCAGTTGAGCAGTTCTTC	CASRRTSGRSISVEQFF
TRBV29-1	many	TRBD2	TRBJ2-7	TGTCTAGAGCGGGGGGGATCCTACGAGCAGTACTTC	CLERGGSYEQYF
TRBV6-2/TRBV6-3	few	.	TRBJ1-6	TGTGCCAGCAGCCCCACGGGCCCCCTGACTTCACCCCTCCACTTT	CASSPTGPLTSPLHF
TRBV5-1	few	.	TRBJ1-5	TGCGCCAGCAGCTTGGATGGTAGCAATCAGCCCCAGCATTTT	CASSLDGSNQPQHF
TRBV25-1	many	TRBD2	TRBJ2-7	TGTGCCAGCAGTGAATATCTGCCGGGAGGGTACGAGCAGTACTTC	CASSEYLPGGYEQYF
TRBV11-2	.	.	TRBJ2-1	TGTGCCAGCAGCTTAGGGACTTTTATGGCCCTTGGTCTCAATGAGCAGTTCTTC	CASSLGTFMALGLNEQFF
TRBV20-1	few	.	TRBJ2-3	TGCAGTGCTGCTCCGGGAGGGGGCGTGAATACGCAGTATTTT	CSAAPGGGVNTQYF
TRBV18	many	.	TRBJ1-1	TGTGCCAGCTCACCAGCGGGGGCAGGGTATGCGAACACTGAAGCTTTCTTT	CASSPAGAGYANTEAFF
TRBV12-3/TRBV12-4	few	.	TRBJ2-1	TGTGCCAGCAGCCGGGGATTCCAAAATGAGCAGTTCTTC	CASSRGFQNEQFF
TRBV7-9	.	TRBD2	TRBJ2-3	TGTGCCAGCAGCTTCGGGGCTAGCGGGAGGCCAGATACGCAGTATTTT	CASSFGASGRPDTQYF
TRBV27	many	TRBD1	TRBJ2-7	TGTGCCAGCACCAGAAGACAGGGGACAATCTACGAGCAGTACTTC	CASTRRQGTIYEQYF
TRBV7-2	few	.	TRBJ2-7	TGTGCCAGCAGCCTGAAAAACGAGCAGTACTTC	CASSLKNEQYF
TRBV10-3	.	TRBD1	TRBJ2-5	TGTGCCATCAGTACCGGGACAGGCAGGCAAGAGACCCAGTACTTC	CAISTGTGRQETQYF
TRBV7-3	many	.	TRBJ2-1	TGTGCCAGCAGCTACCACCCCCCGGGCATGGGTGAGCAGTTCTTC	CASSYHPPGMGEQFF
TRBV4-3	few	TRBD2	TRBJ2-3	TGCGCCAGCAGCCAAGATGGCCCTAGCGGGATCACAGATACGCAGTATTTT	CASSQDGPSGITDTQYF
TRBV3-1	many	TRBD2	TRBJ2-1	TGTGCCAGCAGCCTGGGACTAGACAATGAGCAGTTCTTC	CASSLGLDNEQFF
TRBV29-1	.	.	TRBJ2-5	TGCAGCGGCGGGGGCGCGCTCCCCGAGACCCAGTACTTC	CSGGGALPETQYF
TRBV6-5	many	.	TRBJ1-6	TGTGCCAGCAGTTACAATAAGGGGCTCCCATCACCCCTCCACTTT	CASSYNKGLPSPLHF
TRBV12-3/TRBV12-4	many	.	TRBJ2-5	TGTGCCAGCACCTCCCTGGGGGAGACCCAGTACTTC	CASTSLGETQYF
TRBV7-9	many	.	TRBJ2-7	TGTGCCAGCAGCCCCGGACGGGTCCCCTACGAGCAGTACTTC	CASSPGRVPYEQYF
TRBV6-1	.	TRBD2	TRBJ2-3	TGTGCCAGCAGTGCTAGCGGGGGCACGTATACGCAGTATTTT	CASSASGGTYTQYF
TRBV19	many	.	TRBJ2-2	TGTGCCAGTAGTTTTGGATTGAACACCGGGGAGCTGTTTTTT	CASSFGLNTGELFF
TRBV12-3/TRBV12-4	.	TRBD2	TRBJ2-5	TGTGCCAGCAGGGGGGGGGGTGAGACCCAGTACTTC	CASRGGGETQYF
TRBV30	many	.	TRBJ2-7	TGTGCCTGGAGCTCCCTGAGCGTTGGCTCCTACGAGCAGTACTTC	CAWSSLSVGSYEQYF
TRBV4-3	.	.	TRBJ2-2	TGCGCCAGCAGCCAAGAGGTCGGTCCGAGCACCGGGGAGCTGTTTTTT	CASSQEVGPSTGELFF
TRBV19	few	TRBD2	TRBJ2-3	TGTGCCAGTAAGCGGGAGGGCCGAACAGATACGCAGTATTTT	CASKREGRTDTQYF
TRBV10-2	.	.	TRBJ2-7	TGCGCCAGTTCTTCAGGGGAGGCGGGCGAGCAGTACTTC	CASSSGEAGEQYF
TRBV7-9	many	TRBD2	TRBJ2-1	TGTGCCAGCAGCTCAACCACCAGGACTAGATTCCAGTTCTTC	CASSSTTRTRFQFF
TRBV7-2	many	.	TRBJ2-7	TGTGCCAGCAGCGCGGACGTCTCCTACGAGCAGTACTTC	CASSADVSYEQYF
TRBV28	many	TRBD1	TRBJ1-2	TGTGCCAGCAGTTCGGGACAGGGGTACTTCTATGGCTACACCTTC	CASSSGQGYFYGYTF
TRBV5-6	many	.	TRBJ1-2	TGTGCCAGCAGCTTGCGGGGGACTGGCTACACCTTC	CASSLRGTGYTF
TRBV18	.	.	TRBJ2-7	TGTGCCAGCTCGCTAAATACCCAAGGGATCAGGGGTATCGAGCAGTACTTC	CASSLNTQGIRGIEQYF
TRBV11-2	many	.	TRBJ1-2	TGTGCCAGCAGCTTAGAGTCTGCCTCCTATGGCTACACCTTC	CASSLESASYGYTF
TRBV11-2	few	.	TRBJ2-7	TGTGCCAGCAGCTTATATCAGGGACCGGGGGAGCAGTACTTC	CASSLYQGPGEQYF
TRBV7-2	few	.	TRBJ1-4	TGTGCCAGCAGCGTTCAGGGTGGCTGGGCTGAAAAACTGTTTTTT	CASSVQGGWAEKLFF
TRBV12-5	few	.	TRBJ1-5	TGTGCTAGTGGTTTGGGCTGGGATCAGCCCCAGCATTTT	CASGLGWDQPQHF
TRBV27	.	.	TRBJ2-2	TGTGCCACCACCACCCGACGAGGAGGGGACACCGGGGAGCTGTTTTTT	CATTTRRGGDTGELFF
TRBV29-1	many	TRBD1	TRBJ2-7	TGCAGCGTCAAGGGGGGACAGGCCTACGAGCAGTACTTC	CSVKGGQAYEQYF
TRBV15	many	.	TRBJ1-2	TGTGCCACCAGCAGAGATTGGGGTGAAGGGTCTGGCTACACCTTC	CATSRDWGEGSGYTF
TRBV3-1	many	TRBD2	TRBJ2-7	TGTGCCAGCAGCCAAGATCGAACGGGAGGGCGGTACGAGCAGTACTTC	CASSQDRTGGRYEQYF
TRBV6-6	many	.	TRBJ1-5	TGTGCCAGCAGTTACAGTAATCGGCCCCAGCATTTT	CASSYSNRPQHF
TRBV12-3/TRBV12-4	few	TRBD1	TRBJ2-7	TGTGCCAGCAGTTTATCCCCGACAGGGGACCGGGCGCAGTACTTC	CASSLSPTGDRAQYF
TRBV13	few	TRBD2	TRBJ2-7	TGTGCCAGCAGCCCCCAGACTAGCGGGAGGGCCGTCGAGCAGTACTTC	CASSPQTSGRAVEQYF
TRBV7-2	.	.	TRBJ2-3	TGTGCCAGCAGCTTAGGTCCCAGGGGTAAGCCAGATACGCAGTATTTT	CASSLGPRGKPDTQYF
TRBV6-5	many	.	TRBJ2-6	TGTGCCAGCAGTTACATCTCCGGCAGGGCCAACGTCCTGACTTTC	CASSYISGRANVLTF
TRBV27	few	TRBD2	TRBJ2-1	TGTGCCAGCAGTTTTGGACTAGCGGGAGTTAGCTCCTACAATGAGCAGTTCTTC	CASSFGLAGVSSYNEQFF